This TCR beta chain was identified during a study of cytomegalovirus exposure and HLA in healthy donors. The study's findings and limits: Donors were assumed by presence/absence analyses to have roughly uniform sequencing depth.

PCR employed 60 Vbeta and 13 Jbeta primers. The data were produced by immunoSEQ multiplex PCR, yet TCRdb's version contains in-frame clones alone and is incomplete. This sample has some 200,000 clones, with more than 65% found just once. Details on this clone: As yet, its antigen is unknown.

In germline, CDR1 is SGHVS, CDR2 FNYEAQ. The CDR3 contains 12 residues. Between the trimmed V and J ends, which lost 9 bases and 8 bases, there was a span of 13 bases. The chain links TRBV7-6 to TRBJ1-4; D not resolved. The sequencing sample was made of PBMCs. The TCR comes from a man aged 50-59 years in good health and CMV-seronegative. In DNA form, the CDR3 reads TGTGCCAGTACGGATGCGGGGGAAAAACTGTTTTTT. Translating it yields CASTDAGEKLFF. The entire variable domain, with the rest obtained from reference TRBV7-6 and TRBJ1-4, is as follows: GAGVSQSPRYKVTKRGQDVALRCDPISGHVSLYWYRQALGQGPEFLTYFNYEAQQDKSGLPNDRFSAERPEGSISTLTIQRTEQRDSAMYRCASTDAGEKLFFGSGTQLSVL.